This T cell receptor beta chain was documented in a study of Ad26.COV2.S vaccination and SARS-CoV-2 variants. Study summary: Participants got Ad26.COV2.S intramuscularly, once or twice 56 days apart.

Treatment here: about 20 received Ad26.COV2.S at low or high dose, single or two shots; about 5 received placebo; per-sample allocation not given. All samples were drawn on day 63, counting from the first vaccine or placebo injection. The table came from immunoSEQ multiplex PCR; TCRdb's copy has only in-frame clones and leaves some out. The sample lists 250,000 or so clones, roughly nine tenths seen once, with about 2.8% in the top ten. This clone was detected only once. Antigen: not known. Whole-study findings and limits: Estimates derived from TCR breadth and depth analyses may have underestimated total T cell responses.

Germline loops: CDR1 ENHRY, CDR2 SYGVKD. V dropped 8 bases and J dropped 8 bases, with 13 bases sitting between them. The CDR3 totals 12 residues. The chain joins TRBV10-3 to TRBJ2-1, with D uncertain. Sequencing was performed on peripheral blood, taken in a trial of Ad26.COV2.S vaccine versus placebo. This sequence originates from a person aged 18-65 years who received the Ad26.COV2.S COVID-19 vaccine or a placebo. In DNA, the CDR3 is TGTGCCATCGCAGATAGAAGGGATGAGCAGTTCTTC. Protein: CAIADRRDEQFF.